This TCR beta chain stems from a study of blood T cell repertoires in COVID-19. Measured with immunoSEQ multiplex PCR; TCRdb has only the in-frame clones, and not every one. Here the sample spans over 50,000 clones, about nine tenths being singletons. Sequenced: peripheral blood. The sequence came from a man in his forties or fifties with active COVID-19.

CDR3 coding DNA: TGCGCCAGCAGTGAGTCTGGAGACGGCGGGGAGCTGTTTTTT. Amino acids: CASSESGDGGELFF. The chain couples TRBV10-2 to TRBJ2-2, with D uncertain. V was trimmed by 0 bases and J by 7 bases, leaving 9 bases between them. This CDR3 has 14 residues. Per the germline V gene, CDR1 is WSHSY and CDR2 is SAAADI.